The clone carrying this TCR beta chain has a count of ten or more. Its antigen is as yet unknown. The data stem from a study of T cells after yellow fever vaccination. Points from the study as a whole: Compared with primary, the secondary response was weaker and peaked at day 5, not 15. The CD4 and CD8 compartments had a small share of their clonotypes in common. Post-booster samples contained most primary-vaccination clones (around 96% CD4, 70% to 90% CD8).

The CDR3 has 14 residues. V lost 9 bases to trimming and J lost 7 bases, with 19 bases between them. The germline V gene encodes CDR1 LNHNV and CDR2 YYDKDF (reference sequence). 5'RACE template switching generated TCR cDNA, adding a universal primer site and UMIs. One entry per CDR3 protein results from TCRdb running MiXCR on the 5' RACE reads. The data contain about 150,000 distinct CDR3 sequences, roughly 6.2% of them singletons. This TCR derives from a man between 18 and 29 years old who received the YFV17D yellow fever vaccine. The chain links TRBV15 to TRBJ1-5, with D possibly being TRBD1 (5 bases). The input for sequencing was CD4+ T cells sorted from PBMCs, taken on the day of the first yellow fever vaccination. The CDR3 loop reads CATARRAGLQPQHF. CDR3 bases: TGTGCCACAGCTAGGCGTGCGGGGCTACAGCCCCAGCATTTT. The entire variable domain, with the rest obtained from reference TRBV15 and TRBJ1-5, is as follows: DAMVIQNPRYQVTQFGKPVTLSCSQTLNHNVMYWYQQKSSQAPKLLFHYYDKDFNNEADTPDNFQSRRPNTSFCFLDIRSPGLGDTAMYLCATARRAGLQPQHFGDGTRLSIL.